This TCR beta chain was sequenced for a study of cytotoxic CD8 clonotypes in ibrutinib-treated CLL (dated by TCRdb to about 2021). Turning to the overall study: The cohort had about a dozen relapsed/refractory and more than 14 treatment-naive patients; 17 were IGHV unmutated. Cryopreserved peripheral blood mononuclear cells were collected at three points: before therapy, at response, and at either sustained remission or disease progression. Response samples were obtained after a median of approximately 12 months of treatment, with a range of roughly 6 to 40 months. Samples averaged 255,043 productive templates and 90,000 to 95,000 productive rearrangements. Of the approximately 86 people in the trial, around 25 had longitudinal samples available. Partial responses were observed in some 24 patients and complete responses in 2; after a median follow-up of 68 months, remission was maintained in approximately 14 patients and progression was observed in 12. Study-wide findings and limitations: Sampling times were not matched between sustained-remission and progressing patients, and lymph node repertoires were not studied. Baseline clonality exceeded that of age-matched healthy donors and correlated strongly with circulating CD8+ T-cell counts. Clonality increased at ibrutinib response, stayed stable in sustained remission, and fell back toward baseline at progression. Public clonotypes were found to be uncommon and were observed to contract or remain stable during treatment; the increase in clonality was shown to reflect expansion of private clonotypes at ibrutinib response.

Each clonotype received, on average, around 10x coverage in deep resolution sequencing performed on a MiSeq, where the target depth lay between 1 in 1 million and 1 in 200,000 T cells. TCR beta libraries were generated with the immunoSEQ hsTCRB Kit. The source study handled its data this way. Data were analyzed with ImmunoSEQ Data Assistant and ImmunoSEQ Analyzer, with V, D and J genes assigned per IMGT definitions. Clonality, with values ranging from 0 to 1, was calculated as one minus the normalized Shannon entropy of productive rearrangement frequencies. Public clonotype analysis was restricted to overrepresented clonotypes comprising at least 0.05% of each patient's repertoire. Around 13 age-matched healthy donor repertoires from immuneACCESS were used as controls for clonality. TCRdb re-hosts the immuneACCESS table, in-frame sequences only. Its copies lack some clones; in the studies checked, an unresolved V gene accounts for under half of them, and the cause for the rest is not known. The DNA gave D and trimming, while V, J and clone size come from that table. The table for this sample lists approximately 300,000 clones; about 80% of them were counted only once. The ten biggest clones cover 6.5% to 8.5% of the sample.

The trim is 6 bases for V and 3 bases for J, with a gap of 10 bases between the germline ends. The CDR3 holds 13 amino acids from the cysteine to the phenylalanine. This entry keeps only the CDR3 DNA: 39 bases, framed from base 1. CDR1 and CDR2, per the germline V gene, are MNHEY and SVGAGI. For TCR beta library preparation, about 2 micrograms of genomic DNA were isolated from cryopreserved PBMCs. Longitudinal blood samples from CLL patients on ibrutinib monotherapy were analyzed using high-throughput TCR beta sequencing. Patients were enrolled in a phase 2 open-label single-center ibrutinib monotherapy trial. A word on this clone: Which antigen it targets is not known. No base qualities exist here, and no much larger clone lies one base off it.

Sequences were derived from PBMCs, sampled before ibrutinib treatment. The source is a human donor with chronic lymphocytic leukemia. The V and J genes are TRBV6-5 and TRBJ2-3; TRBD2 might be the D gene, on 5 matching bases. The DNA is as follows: TGTGCCAGCAGCGGTGAGGGAACAGATACGCAGTATTTT. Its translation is CASSGEGTDTQYF.